The TCR beta chain described here comes from a study of CD4 T cells in relation to SARS-CoV-2 and coronaviruses. Some clones are missing from TCRdb's copy, which holds only in-frame ones; the method was immunoSEQ multiplex PCR. This repertoire shows about 24,000 clones, around four fifths found once; its top ten account for 9.5% to 15%. With regard to this clone: Its specificity is not known.

The unexposed donors gave CD4+ T cells in 2011-2018, prior to COVID-19. Isolation of CD4+ T cells took place after less than 13 days in culture. Germline-derived CDR1 and CDR2 are GTSNPN and SVGIG (reference sequence). This CDR3 is 16 amino acids long. With 2 bases clipped from V and 0 bases from J, the junction kept 8 bases outside the gene matches. This sequence originates from a human donor in good health. The chain joins TRBV30 to TRBJ2-7; 9 positions agree with TRBD1. Source material: CD4+ T cells from PBMCs, cultured in vitro. In DNA, the CDR3 is TGTGCCTGGAGTACAGGGGGCTACGGACGCTCCTACGAGCAGTACTTC. This translates into CAWSTGGYGRSYEQYF.